This TCR beta chain was captured in a study of T cell repertoires in cytomegalovirus infection. The V gene's germline CDR1 is MGHRA and CDR2 YSYEKL. There are 17 residues in the CDR3. TCRdb itself ran the reads through MiXCR, one entry per CDR3 protein. The sample has around 450,000 distinct CDR3 sequences, 31% seen once. This clonotype appeared a few times. At one end, the junction sequence differs from germline, possibly due to a read error. The material sequenced was PBMCs. The chain has TRBV4-1 and TRBJ1-6, with 7 bases that match TRBD1. The receptor was derived from a human donor in good health (CMV status not recorded). Some clones in this sample may be carry-over from other donors' samples. As DNA, the CDR3 is TGTGCCAGCAGCCAAGAGCAGGTCGACAGGGTTGGTTCACCCCTCCACTTT. Amino acid sequence: CASSQEQVDRVGSPLHF.